The 21 T cell receptor beta chains listed next were all sequenced from one sample in a study of OX40 agonist ivuxolimab in advanced cancers. Measured with immunoSEQ multiplex PCR; TCRdb has only the in-frame clones, and not every one. The profile shows about 150,000 clones, 85% to 95% of them singletons. Material: CD4+ or CD8+ T cells sorted from blood, obtained in a trial of the OX40 agonist ivuxolimab. These receptors all stem from an adult with an advanced solid tumor such as melanoma, head and neck, liver or kidney cancer.

This clone was recorded only once. The chain recombines TRBV19 with TRBJ1-5, with 8 bases lining up with TRBD1. Germline V gene lookup returns CDR1 LNHDA and CDR2 SQIVND (reference sequence). The CDR3 is made up of 14 amino acids. With V trimmed by 5 bases and J by 4 bases, 4 bases remained unmatched. CDR3 nucleotide sequence: TGTGCCAGTAGTCCCGGACAGGGAAATCAGCCCCAGCATTTT. Its translation is CASSPGQGNQPQHF.

The J gene is TRBJ1-2, the V gene TRBV28, with D maybe TRBD1 (6 bases). The germline V gene encodes CDR1 MDHEN and CDR2 SYDVKM. CDR3 length: 13 residues. Trimming took 5 bases from V and 6 from J, leaving 13 bases between them. The CDR3 DNA follows: TGTGCCAGCAGTCTCCTAGGGGGGAATGGCTACACCTTC. This encodes CASSLLGGNGYTF.

The rearrangement links TRBV7-9 to TRBJ1-1; D possibly corresponds to TRBD1 (6 bases). Germline V CDR1 and CDR2: SEHNR, FQNEAQ (reference sequence). V was trimmed by 4 bases and J by 5 bases, leaving 14 bases between them. The CDR3 is made up of 14 amino acids. CDR3 sequence reads: CASSSRGGTTEAFF. As DNA, the CDR3 is TGTGCCAGCAGCTCGCGGGGGGGCACGACTGAAGCTTTCTTT.

This chain joins TRBV6-6 and TRBJ2-5; TRBD2 might be the D (5 bases). Germline V gives CDR1 MNHNY, CDR2 SVGAGI (reference sequence). The CDR3 extends over 14 amino acids. The germline V and J ends were trimmed by 5 bases and 2 bases, with 12 bases remaining between them. The DNA for the CDR3 is TGTGCCAGCAGTCCCCCTCCGGGGCAAGAGACCCAGTACTTC. Protein sequence: CASSPPPGQETQYF.

The V and J genes are TRBV2 and TRBJ1-2; unclear D gene. Germline V lookup: CDR1 SNHLY, CDR2 FYNNEI. V was cut by 6 bases and J by 2 bases, with 4 bases left in between. This CDR3 comprises 11 residues. CDR3 in amino acids: CASRQNYGYTF. In DNA form, the CDR3 reads TGTGCCAGCAGACAGAACTATGGCTACACCTTC. The complete variable domain, with remaining parts taken from reference TRBV2 and TRBJ1-2, reads EPEVTQTPSHQVTQMGQEVILRCVPISNHLYFYWYRQILGQKVEFLVSFYNNEISEKSEIFDDQFSVERPDGSNFTLKIRSTKLEDSAMYFCASRQNYGYTFGSGTRLTVV.

This clone was seen just once. The chain couples TRBV5-4 to TRBJ2-5, with TRBD2 as a possible D gene (7 bases). Germline lookup yields CDR1 SGHNT and CDR2 YYREEE (reference sequence). This CDR3 has 13 residues. Trimming shortened V by 5 bases and J by 5 bases, and 13 bases separated the two germline ends. The CDR3 DNA reads TGTGCCAGCAGACAACAGGGAGGGGAGACCCAGTACTTC. Its protein product is CASRQQGGETQYF.

V usage is TRBV10-3 and J usage is TRBJ2-3; no clear D. Germline CDR1 is ENHRY and CDR2 is SYGVKD. The CDR3 is 15 amino acids. Trimming cost V 4 bases and J 0 bases, with 11 bases left between them. The CDR3 region has the DNA TGTGCCATCAGTGGGTTGGGGATCAGCACAGATACGCAGTATTTT. Its protein is CAISGLGISTDTQYF.

The chain employs TRBV19 and TRBJ1-1; 7 nucleotides align to TRBD1. Per the germline V gene, CDR1 is LNHDA and CDR2 is SQIVND (reference sequence). CDR3 length: 18 residues. The ends lost 4 bases at V and 0 bases at J; junction bases unmatched: 14. CDR3 loop: CASSTPRGRQGLNTEAFF. The DNA for the CDR3 is TGTGCCAGTAGTACCCCCCGCGGGCGACAGGGCCTGAACACTGAAGCTTTCTTT.

This rearrangement joins TRBV5-6 to TRBJ1-2; weak D call: TRBD1 (6 bases). The length of the CDR3 is 15 residues. The germline gives CDR1 SGHDT, CDR2 YYEEEE. Trimming pared 0 bases from V and 1 base from J, leaving 10 bases between. This CDR3 is CASSLGQVLNYGYTF. The DNA for the CDR3 is TGTGCCAGCAGCTTGGGACAGGTTCTTAACTATGGCTACACCTTC.

This clone was picked up one time. V usage is TRBV7-3 and J usage is TRBJ2-1, with D possibly being TRBD2 (5 bases). The CDR3 covers 14 residues. Trimming took 5 bases from V and 5 from J, leaving 13 bases between them. The germline V gene encodes CDR1 SGHTA and CDR2 FQGTGA. Written as DNA, the CDR3 is TGTGCCAGCAGCCTTTTTACCGGGGACAATGAGCAGTTCTTC. It translates to CASSLFTGDNEQFF.

This clone was recorded only once. The chain combines TRBV27 with TRBJ2-7; D is possibly TRBD1 (5 bases). This CDR3 is 14 amino acids long. The V end lost 2 bases, the J end lost 2 bases, and 10 bases lay between the germline ends. Germline V CDR1 and CDR2: MNHEY, SMNVEV (reference sequence). The CDR3: CASSLRQGPYEQYF. CDR3 bases: TGTGCCAGCAGTTTAAGGCAGGGCCCCTACGAGCAGTACTTC.

The rearrangement uses TRBV4-1 and TRBJ1-6; the D is unclear. The germline V gene encodes CDR1 MGHRA and CDR2 YSYEKL. The V end was cut by 2 bases, the J end by 4 bases, with 9 bases between. The CDR3 is 15 amino acids. The CDR3 DNA is TGCGCCAGCAGCCAATCGGAGAATTATAATTCACCCCTCCACTTT. Translation: CASSQSENYNSPLHF.

The CDR3 DNA sequence: TGTGCCAGCAGAACTGGACAGGGGTTTGATGAGCAGTTCTTC. Protein product: CASRTGQGFDEQFF. V and J are TRBV6-1 and TRBJ2-1; 9 bases line up with TRBD1. V was clipped by 6 bases and J by 8 bases; unmatched bases: 8. CDR3 length: 14 residues. CDR1 and CDR2 (germline): MNHNS, SASEGT.

The rearrangement uses TRBV5-1 and TRBJ2-7; the match to TRBD2 covers 8 bases. The germline V gene has CDR1 SGHRS and CDR2 YFSETQ. This CDR3 is built from 15 residues. The J segment lost 2 bases and the V segment lost 4 bases, leaving 8 bases of the junction unmatched. The CDR3 coding sequence is TGCGCCAGCAGCACTGGAGCGGGGGTAGCCTACGAGCAGTACTTC. It yields the protein CASSTGAGVAYEQYF.

The gene calls are TRBV27 and TRBJ2-2, with 7 positions matching TRBD1. CDR3 length: 18 residues. Trimming took 4 bases from V and 1 from J; bases not matched to a gene: 12. Per the germline V gene, CDR1 is MNHEY and CDR2 is SMNVEV (reference sequence). This CDR3 is CASSSLRSTGQNTGELFF. The CDR3 DNA sequence: TGTGCCAGCAGTTCCCTCCGGTCGACAGGGCAGAACACCGGGGAGCTGTTTTTT.

The rearrangement uses TRBV6-1 and TRBJ1-1; 10 bases map to TRBD1. The CDR3 is made up of 14 amino acids. Germline V gene data show CDR1 as MNHNS and CDR2 as SASEGT. V gave up 6 bases and J gave up 5 bases; unmatched junction bases: 6. CDR3 residues: CASSGEDRGTEAFF. The CDR3, as DNA: TGTGCCAGCAGCGGGGAGGACAGGGGGACTGAAGCTTTCTTT.

The V call is TRBV27, the J call TRBJ1-1, with D uncertain. There are 13 residues in the CDR3. In germline, CDR1 is MNHEY, CDR2 SMNVEV (reference sequence). The germline V and J ends were trimmed by 6 bases and 5 bases, with 13 bases remaining between them. CDR3 region: CASSPVGWTEAFF. The DNA for the CDR3 is TGTGCCAGCAGCCCCGTTGGTTGGACTGAAGCTTTCTTT.

The rearrangement joins TRBV6-6 to TRBJ1-1; possibly TRBD1 for D (5 bases). Germline V gene sequence: CDR1 MNHNY, CDR2 SVGAGI (reference sequence). The V and J ends lost 7 bases and 3 bases respectively, with 9 bases between them. The CDR3 has 12 residues. The CDR3 spells CASIQGDTEAFF. The CDR3 bases are TGTGCCAGCATTCAGGGAGACACTGAAGCTTTCTTT.

The chain uses TRBV28 and TRBJ1-2; a possible D gene is TRBD1 (5 bases). This CDR3 has 14 residues. Germline lookup yields CDR1 MDHEN and CDR2 SYDVKM. Trimming took off 2 bases at V and 7 bases at J, with 14 bases between the two ends. CDR3 region: CASSLSQGRSGYTF. The CDR3 DNA reads as TGTGCCAGCAGTTTAAGCCAGGGTAGAAGTGGCTACACCTTC.

This sequence joins TRBV6-1 and TRBJ1-1; 7 bases fit TRBD1. After removal of 5 bases from V and 11 bases from J, the junction contained 8 bases not matched to a gene. The CDR3 has 12 amino acids. Germline V gene data show CDR1 as MNHNS and CDR2 as SASEGT. The CDR3 DNA sequence: TGTGCCAGCAGTCTCGGACAGGTTCGCGCTTTCTTT. It encodes CASSLGQVRAFF.

Notes on this clone: Other DNA sequences in the same sample also yield this CDR3. The chain recombines TRBV7-2 with TRBJ1-3, with unresolved D. Germline-derived CDR1 and CDR2 are SGHTA and FQGNSA. Trimming cost V 10 bases and J 1 base, with 14 bases left between them. The CDR3 is made up of 14 amino acids. The CDR3 here is CAIGTGLSGNTIYF. CDR3 bases: TGTGCCATAGGAACCGGCCTATCTGGAAACACCATATATTTT.